This T cell receptor beta chain was sequenced in a study of T cell responses to AZD1222 COVID-19 vaccine. Study summary: Analyses pooled second doses at about 4 or about 12 weeks.

Whole-study results and caveats: Mostly white British, mostly female donors; authors suggested clonal diversity may be underestimated. Spike was spanned by vaccine-associated CD4 TCRs, with dominance at 160-218 and 743-854. Spike-specific TCR breadth and depth grew following two AZD1222 doses.

Concerning this clone: The antigen is undetermined.

The germline V and J ends were trimmed by 1 base and 3 bases, with 13 bases remaining between them. Germline CDR1 SGHTA, CDR2 FQGNSA. CDR3 length: 15 amino acids. Repertoires were generated with immunoSEQ multiplex PCR, while TCRdb's copy carries only in-frame clones and drops some. The top ten hold roughly 0.5% of the sample, which has more than 250,000 clones, approximately 93% seen once. The chain uses TRBV7-2 and TRBJ2-7, with a possible D match to TRBD1 (6 bases). The sequence was obtained from an adult in good health. The specimen comprised peripheral blood, sampled on day 0 of AZD1222 vaccination. CDR3 amino acids: CASSLDRVNLYEQYF. The CDR3 DNA sequence: TGTGCCAGCAGCTTAGACAGGGTCAACCTCTACGAGCAGTACTTC.